The entry below describes one T cell receptor beta chain. Its antigen is not identified. The junction does not match germline at one end; this may be a read error. Each CDR3 protein gets one entry after TCRdb re-called the reads with MiXCR. The sample gives around 300,000 distinct CDR3 sequences, about a quarter of which show up once; about 14% is in the top ten. This record belongs to a study of T cell repertoires in cytomegalovirus infection. CDR3 length: 17 residues. Germline CDR1 reads LNHDA; CDR2 reads SQIVND (reference sequence). Study-wide points: Ex vivo, HLA-C-restricted CMV-specific TCR beta clonotypes prevailed over the rest of the response.

This sequence joins TRBV19 and TRBJ2-3; perhaps TRBD1 as D (6 bases). The specimen sequenced was PBMCs. This sequence was found in a human donor in good health (CMV status not recorded). Some clones in this sample may be carry-over from other donors' samples. This CDR3 reads CASSRDRAQGRTDTQDF. The CDR3 region has the DNA TGTGCCAGTAGCCGAGATCGGGCGCAGGGTCGGACAGATACGCAGGATTTT. Full variable domain (remainder filled in from reference TRBV19 and TRBJ2-3): DGGITQSPKYLFRKEGQNVTLSCEQNLNHDAMYWYRQDPGQGLRLIYYSQIVNDFQKGDIAEGYSVSREKKESFPLTVTSAQKNPTAFYLCASSRDRAQGRTDTQDFGPGTRLTVL.